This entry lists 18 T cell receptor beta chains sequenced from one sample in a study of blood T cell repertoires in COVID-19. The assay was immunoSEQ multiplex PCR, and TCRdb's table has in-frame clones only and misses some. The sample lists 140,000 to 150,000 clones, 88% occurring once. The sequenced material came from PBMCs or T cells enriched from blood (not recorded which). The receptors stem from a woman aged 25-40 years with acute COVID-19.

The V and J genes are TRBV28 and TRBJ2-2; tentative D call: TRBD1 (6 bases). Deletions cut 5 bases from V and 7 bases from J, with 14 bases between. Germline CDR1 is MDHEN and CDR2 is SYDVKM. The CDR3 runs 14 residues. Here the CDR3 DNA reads TGTGCCAGCAGTACCAGACAGGAGATCGGGGAGCTGTTTTTT. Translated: CASSTRQEIGELFF.

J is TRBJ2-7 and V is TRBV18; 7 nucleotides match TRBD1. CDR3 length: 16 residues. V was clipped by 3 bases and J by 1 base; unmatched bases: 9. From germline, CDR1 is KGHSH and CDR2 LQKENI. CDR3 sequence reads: CASSPRTGERSYEQYF. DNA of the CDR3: TGTGCCAGCTCACCCCGTACAGGGGAAAGATCCTACGAGCAGTACTTC.

The CDR3 DNA sequence: TGTGCCAGCAGCTTAGCTCCGCCTAGCTCCTACAATGAGCAGTTCTTC. This encodes CASSLAPPSSYNEQFF. V usage is TRBV7-6 and J usage is TRBJ2-1, with D unresolved. The CDR3 runs 16 residues. Germline V gene sequence: CDR1 SGHVS, CDR2 FNYEAQ. Trimming stripped 0 bases from V and 0 bases from J, with 9 bases between.

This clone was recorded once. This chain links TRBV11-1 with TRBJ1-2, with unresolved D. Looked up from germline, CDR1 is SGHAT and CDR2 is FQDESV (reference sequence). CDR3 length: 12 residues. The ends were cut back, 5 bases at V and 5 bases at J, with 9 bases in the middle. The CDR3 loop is CASSRGGYGYTF. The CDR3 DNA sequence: TGTGCCAGCAGCCGAGGCGGTTATGGCTACACCTTC.

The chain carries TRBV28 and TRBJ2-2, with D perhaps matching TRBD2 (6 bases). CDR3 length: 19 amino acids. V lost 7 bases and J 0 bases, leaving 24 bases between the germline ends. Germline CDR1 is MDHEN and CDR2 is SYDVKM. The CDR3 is CASTSVAEIQGTNTGELFF. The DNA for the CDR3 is TGTGCCAGCACTTCTGTAGCGGAGATCCAAGGTACGAACACCGGGGAGCTGTTTTTT.

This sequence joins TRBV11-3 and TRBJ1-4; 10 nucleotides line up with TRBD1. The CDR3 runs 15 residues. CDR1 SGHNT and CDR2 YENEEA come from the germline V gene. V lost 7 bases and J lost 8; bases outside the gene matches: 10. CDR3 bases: TGTGCCAGCACCCCGGACAGGGGGTGGGAGGAAAAACTGTTTTTT. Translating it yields CASTPDRGWEEKLFF.

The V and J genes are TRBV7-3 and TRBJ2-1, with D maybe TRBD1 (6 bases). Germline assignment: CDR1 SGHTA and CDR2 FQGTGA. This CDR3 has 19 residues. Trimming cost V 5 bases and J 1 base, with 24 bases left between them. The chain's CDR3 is CASSLNPGGGRRSYNEQFF. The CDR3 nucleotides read TGTGCCAGCAGCCTTAACCCGGGTGGGGGCCGGAGGTCCTACAATGAGCAGTTCTTC.

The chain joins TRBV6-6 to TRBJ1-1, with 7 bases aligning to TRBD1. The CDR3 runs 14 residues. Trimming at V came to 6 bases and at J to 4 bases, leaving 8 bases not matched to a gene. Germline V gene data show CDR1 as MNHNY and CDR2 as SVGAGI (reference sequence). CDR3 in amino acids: CASSLDSGGTEAFF. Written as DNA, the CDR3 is TGTGCCAGCAGCCTGGACTCAGGGGGCACTGAAGCTTTCTTT.

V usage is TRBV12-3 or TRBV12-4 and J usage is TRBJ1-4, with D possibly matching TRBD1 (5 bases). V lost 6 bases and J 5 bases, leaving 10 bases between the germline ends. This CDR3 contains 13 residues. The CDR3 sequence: CASSRQQNEKLFF. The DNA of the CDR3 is TGTGCCAGCAGCCGACAGCAAAATGAAAAACTGTTTTTT.

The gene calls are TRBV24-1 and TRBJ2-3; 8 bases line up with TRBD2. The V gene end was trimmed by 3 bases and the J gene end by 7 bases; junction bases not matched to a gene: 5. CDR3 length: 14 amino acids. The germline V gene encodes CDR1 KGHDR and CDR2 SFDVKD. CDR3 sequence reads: CATSDRTSLNTQYF. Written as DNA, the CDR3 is TGTGCCACCAGTGATCGGACTAGCTTAAATACGCAGTATTTT.

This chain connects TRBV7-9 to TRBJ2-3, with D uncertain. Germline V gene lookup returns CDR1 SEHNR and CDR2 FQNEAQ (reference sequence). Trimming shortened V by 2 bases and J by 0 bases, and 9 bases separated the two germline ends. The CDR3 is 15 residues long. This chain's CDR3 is CASSLLPSSTDTQYF. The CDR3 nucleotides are TGTGCCAGCAGCTTATTGCCTAGTAGCACAGATACGCAGTATTTT.

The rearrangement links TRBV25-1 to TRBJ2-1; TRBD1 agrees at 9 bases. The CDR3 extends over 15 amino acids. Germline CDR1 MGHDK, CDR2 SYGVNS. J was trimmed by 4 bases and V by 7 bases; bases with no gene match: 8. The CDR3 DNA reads TGTGCCAGCACCACACAGGGGGCGCAATACAATGAGCAGTTCTTC. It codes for CASTTQGAQYNEQFF.

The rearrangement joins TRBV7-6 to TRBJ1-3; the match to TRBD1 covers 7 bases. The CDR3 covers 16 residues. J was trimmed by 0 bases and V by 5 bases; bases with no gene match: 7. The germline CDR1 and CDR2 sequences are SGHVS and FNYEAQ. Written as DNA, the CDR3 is TGTGCCAGCAGCCTCCGACCAGGGGGCTCTGGAAACACCATATATTTT. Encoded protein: CASSLRPGGSGNTIYF.

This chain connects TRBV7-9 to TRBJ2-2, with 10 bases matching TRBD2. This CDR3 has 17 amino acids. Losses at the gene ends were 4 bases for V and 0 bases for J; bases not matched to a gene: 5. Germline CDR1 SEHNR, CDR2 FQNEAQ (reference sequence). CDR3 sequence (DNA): TGTGCCAGCAGCTCGCGCCTAGCGGGAGCGAACACCGGGGAGCTGTTTTTT. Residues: CASSSRLAGANTGELFF.

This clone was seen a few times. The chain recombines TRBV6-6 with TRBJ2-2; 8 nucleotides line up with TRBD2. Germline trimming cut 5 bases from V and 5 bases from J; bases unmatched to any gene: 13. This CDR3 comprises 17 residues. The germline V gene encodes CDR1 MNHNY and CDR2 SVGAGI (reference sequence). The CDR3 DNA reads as TGTGCCAGCAGTCGGGCGGGCGGGGGGTTTGGAACCGGGGAGCTGTTTTTT. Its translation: CASSRAGGGFGTGELFF.

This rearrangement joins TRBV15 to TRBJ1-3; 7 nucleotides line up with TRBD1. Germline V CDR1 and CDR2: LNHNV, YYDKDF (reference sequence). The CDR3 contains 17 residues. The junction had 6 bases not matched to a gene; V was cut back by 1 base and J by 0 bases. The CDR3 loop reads CATSRVLAGGSGNTIYF. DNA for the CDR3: TGTGCCACCAGCAGAGTTTTAGCAGGGGGCTCTGGAAACACCATATATTTT.

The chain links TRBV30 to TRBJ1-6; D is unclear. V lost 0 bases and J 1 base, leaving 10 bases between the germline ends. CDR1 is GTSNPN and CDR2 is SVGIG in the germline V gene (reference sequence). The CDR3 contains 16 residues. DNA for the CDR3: TGTGCCTGGAGTGTCCTAGGCAGTTCCTATAATTCACCCCTCCACTTT. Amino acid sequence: CAWSVLGSSYNSPLHF.

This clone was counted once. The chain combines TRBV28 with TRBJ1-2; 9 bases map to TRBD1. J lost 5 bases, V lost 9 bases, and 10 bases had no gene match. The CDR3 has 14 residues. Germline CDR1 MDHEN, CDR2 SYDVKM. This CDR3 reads CASTGQGPYYGYTF. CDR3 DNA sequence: TGTGCCAGTACGGGACAGGGACCTTATTATGGCTACACCTTC.